What follows is one T cell receptor (beta chain) and its context. Sequencing of TCR beta drew on CD8+ and CD4+ T cells from blood. TEMRA cells underwent FACS enrichment and CD8+ and CD4+ T cells underwent negative isolation. Random hexamers were used to reverse transcribe 0.5 to 1 ug of RNA. TCR beta CDR3 was amplified by immunoSEQ multiplex PCR. This amplification extended across 54 Vbeta and 13 Jbeta segments. Via MiXCR, TCRdb re-called the immunoSEQ multiplex PCR reads, giving one row per CDR3 protein. This table has 150,000 to 200,000 distinct CDR3 sequences, about 91% appearing once. V lost 11 bases and J lost 3, with 17 bases in between. Germline V lookup: CDR1 SNHLY, CDR2 FYNNEI. The CDR3 spans 14 residues. This sample is drawn from a study of CD8 T cells in Susac syndrome.

The rearrangement uses TRBV2 and TRBJ1-5; a possible D gene is TRBD1 (5 bases). Material for sequencing was CD4+ T cells from PBMCs. The TCR comes from a human donor with Susac syndrome. The CDR3 is CAAGRGSLNQPQHF. In DNA form, the CDR3 reads TGTGCCGCAGGAAGGGGCAGCCTCAATCAGCCCCAGCATTTT.